The source of this T cell receptor (beta chain) is a study of blood T cell repertoires in COVID-19. Study-wide background: Sites across the United States, Italy and Spain contributed samples from acute and convalescent COVID-19.

V lost 4 bases and J lost 3; bases outside the gene matches: 2. The CDR3 loop spans 13 amino acids. Germline V gene sequence: CDR1 SQVTM, CDR2 ANQGSEA. Sequenced by immunoSEQ multiplex PCR; TCRdb stores in-frame clones only, minus some. The profile shows approximately 170,000 clones, approximately 91% of them singletons. The clonotype originates from a man in his thirties or forties with acute or convalescent COVID-19. The specimen was peripheral blood. The gene calls are TRBV29-1 and TRBJ1-2; 10 positions agree with TRBD1. The CDR3 DNA reads TGCAGCGTTGGACAGGGGGCTTACTATGGCTACACCTTC. Protein sequence: CSVGQGAYYGYTF.